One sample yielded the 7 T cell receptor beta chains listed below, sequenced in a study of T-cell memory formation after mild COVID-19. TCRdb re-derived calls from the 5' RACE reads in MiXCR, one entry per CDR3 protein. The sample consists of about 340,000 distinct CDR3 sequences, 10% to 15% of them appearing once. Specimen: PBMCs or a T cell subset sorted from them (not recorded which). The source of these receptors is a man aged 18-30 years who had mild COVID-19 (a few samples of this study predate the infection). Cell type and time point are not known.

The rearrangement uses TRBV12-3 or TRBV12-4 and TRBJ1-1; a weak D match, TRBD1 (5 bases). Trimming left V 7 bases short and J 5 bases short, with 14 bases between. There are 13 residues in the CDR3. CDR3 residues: CASIRERGTEAFF. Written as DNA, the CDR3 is TGTGCCAGCATCAGGGAACGGGGGACTGAAGCTTTCTTT.

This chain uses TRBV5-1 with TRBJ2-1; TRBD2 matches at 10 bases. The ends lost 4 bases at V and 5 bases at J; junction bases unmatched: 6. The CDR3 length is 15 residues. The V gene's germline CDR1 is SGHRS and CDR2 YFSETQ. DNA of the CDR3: TGCGCCAGCAGCCCCCTCCTAGCGGGGGACAATGAGCAGTTCTTC. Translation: CASSPLLAGDNEQFF.

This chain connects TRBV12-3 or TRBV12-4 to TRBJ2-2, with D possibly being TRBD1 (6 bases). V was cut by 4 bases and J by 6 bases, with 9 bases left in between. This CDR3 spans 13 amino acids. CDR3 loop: CASSSRQAGELFF. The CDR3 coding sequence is TGTGCCAGCAGTTCACGACAGGCCGGGGAGCTGTTTTTT.

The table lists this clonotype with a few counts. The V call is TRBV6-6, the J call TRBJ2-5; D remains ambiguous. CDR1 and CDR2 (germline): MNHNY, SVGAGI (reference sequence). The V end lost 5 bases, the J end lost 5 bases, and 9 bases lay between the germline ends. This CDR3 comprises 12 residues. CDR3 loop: CASSVLRETQYF. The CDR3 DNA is TGTGCCAGCAGTGTCTTGAGGGAGACCCAGTACTTC.

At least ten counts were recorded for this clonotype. This CDR3 is CASSPPGQYYEQYF. CDR3 sequence (DNA): TGTGCCAGCTCACCCCCGGGACAGTACTACGAGCAGTACTTC. The chain is built from TRBV18 and TRBJ2-7, with TRBD1 matching over 7 bases. The junction had 5 bases not matched to a gene; V was cut back by 3 bases and J by 3 bases. Germline CDR1 KGHSH, CDR2 LQKENI. The CDR3 covers 14 residues.

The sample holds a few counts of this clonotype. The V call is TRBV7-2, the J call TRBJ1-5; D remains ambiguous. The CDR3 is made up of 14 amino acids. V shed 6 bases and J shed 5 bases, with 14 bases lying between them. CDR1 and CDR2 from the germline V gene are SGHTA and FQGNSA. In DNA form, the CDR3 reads TGTGCCAGCAGTCCCATGGGAGGTTATCAGCCCCAGCATTTT. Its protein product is CASSPMGGYQPQHF. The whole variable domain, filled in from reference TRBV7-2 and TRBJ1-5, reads GAGVSQSPSNKVTEKGKDVELRCDPISGHTALYWYRQSLGQGLEFLIYFQGNSAPDKSGLPSDRFSAERTGGSVSTLTIQRTQQEDSAVYLCASSPMGGYQPQHFGDGTRLSIL.

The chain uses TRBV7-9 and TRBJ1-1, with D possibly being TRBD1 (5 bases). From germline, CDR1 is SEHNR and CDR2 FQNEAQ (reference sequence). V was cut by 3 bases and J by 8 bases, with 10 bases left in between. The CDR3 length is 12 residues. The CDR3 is CASSFTGGEAFF. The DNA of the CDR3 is TGTGCCAGCAGCTTTACAGGCGGGGAAGCTTTCTTT.